Following are 22 T cell receptor beta chains from one sample sequenced in a study of cytomegalovirus exposure and HLA in healthy donors. Amplification used 60 Vbeta primers and 13 Jbeta primers. Produced via immunoSEQ multiplex PCR; TCRdb's table is partial and in-frame only. The sample has around 100,000 clones, around three quarters seen once. Sequences were obtained from PBMCs. These receptors came from a man aged 25 to 45 in good health and CMV-seropositive.

This chain joins TRBV5-4 and TRBJ1-1; tentatively, D is TRBD1 (6 bases). CDR1 SGHNT and CDR2 YYREEE come from the germline V gene (reference sequence). This CDR3 comprises 14 residues. Trimming stripped 4 bases from V and 1 base from J, with 11 bases between. This chain's CDR3 is CASSRPGANTEAFF. Written as DNA, the CDR3 is TGTGCCAGCAGCCGGCCAGGGGCGAACACTGAAGCTTTCTTT.

This rearrangement joins TRBV7-6 to TRBJ2-5; possibly TRBD1 for D (6 bases). Germline V lookup: CDR1 SGHVS, CDR2 FNYEAQ. The V gene lost 5 bases and the J gene lost 10 bases, with 23 bases spanning the gap. The CDR3 runs to 15 residues. As DNA, the CDR3 is TGTGCCAGCAGCCAACTTTACACCGACAGGCGCAGCCAGTACTTC. Encoded protein: CASSQLYTDRRSQYF.

This chain connects TRBV6-5 to TRBJ2-3, with D maybe TRBD1 (5 bases). CDR3 size: 16 residues. The V gene lost 0 bases and the J gene lost 5 bases, with 15 bases spanning the gap. Germline CDR1 MNHEY, CDR2 SVGAGI. The CDR3 spells CASSYSQKGQGDTQYF. In nucleotides, the CDR3 is TGTGCCAGCAGTTACTCGCAAAAGGGGCAGGGAGATACGCAGTATTTT.

V and J are TRBV28 and TRBJ1-2; D not certain. CDR3 size: 14 residues. Germline V gene lookup returns CDR1 MDHEN and CDR2 SYDVKM. Trimming stripped 4 bases from V and 4 bases from J, with 13 bases between. The CDR3 here is CASSSSAFVYGYTF. The DNA for the CDR3 is TGTGCCAGCAGTTCTTCAGCGTTCGTCTATGGCTACACCTTC.

The genes are TRBV6-5 and TRBJ2-7, with D possibly matching TRBD2 (6 bases). CDR1 MNHEY and CDR2 SVGAGI come from the germline V gene. V was trimmed by 2 bases and J by 9 bases, leaving 23 bases between them. The CDR3 is 16 amino acids. This CDR3 is CASSYGIGTGPTVQYF. The CDR3 DNA sequence: TGTGCCAGCAGTTACGGAATAGGGACTGGCCCAACGGTGCAGTACTTC.

The chain uses TRBV7-2 and TRBJ1-1, with 7 bases aligning to TRBD1. The CDR3 is 14 residues long. Germline CDR1 reads SGHTA; CDR2 reads FQGNSA. The V and J ends lost 3 bases and 4 bases, in that order; junction bases with no gene match: 5. The CDR3, as DNA: TGTGCCAGCAGCTTCAGAGGGGGCGGCACTGAAGCTTTCTTT. Protein: CASSFRGGGTEAFF.

V gene TRBV6-6 combines with J gene TRBJ2-7; D may be TRBD1 (6 bases). Germline V gene sequence: CDR1 MNHNY, CDR2 SVGAGI (reference sequence). Trimming removed 7 bases at V and 0 bases at J, with 13 bases between. There are 14 residues in the CDR3. CDR3 residues: CASTTGQSSYEQYF. CDR3 in DNA: TGTGCCAGCACCACCGGACAGTCCTCCTACGAGCAGTACTTC.

This clone showed up just a few times. J is TRBJ2-5 and V is TRBV19, with 11 bases lining up with TRBD2. The closer fit of TRBJ2-7 to the DNA end suggests the J call may be wrong. The CDR3 has 15 residues. Per germline, CDR1 LNHDA and CDR2 SQIVND (reference sequence). CDR3 nucleotides: TGTGCCAGTAGGCGAACTAGCGGGGGCCCCTACGAGCAGTACTTC. Encoded protein: CASRRTSGGPYEQYF.

This sequence joins TRBV5-1 and TRBJ2-5; TRBD1 agrees at 11 bases. Trimming at V came to 4 bases and at J to 3 bases, leaving 11 bases not matched to a gene. CDR3 length equals 17 residues. Germline assignment: CDR1 SGHRS and CDR2 YFSETQ. The CDR3 DNA follows: TGCGCCAGCAGCCACCTACCGGGACAGGGGGTCGAAGAGACCCAGTACTTC. This gives the protein CASSHLPGQGVEETQYF.

The rearrangement joins TRBV5-1 to TRBJ1-1; TRBD1 is a possible D gene (5 bases). CDR1 is SGHRS, CDR2 YFSETQ, per germline. Trimming removed 2 bases from V and 1 base from J, with 12 bases in between. This CDR3 is 15 amino acids long. For the CDR3, the DNA is TGCGCCAGCAGCTTTTCAGGGTCGTCGAACACTGAAGCTTTCTTT. Amino acid sequence: CASSFSGSSNTEAFF.

This clone appeared a few times. The rearrangement uses TRBV2 and TRBJ1-6; the D is unclear. The CDR3 spans 16 residues. Germline-derived CDR1 and CDR2 are SNHLY and FYNNEI. The V and J ends lost 3 bases and 1 base respectively, with 10 bases between them. CDR3 DNA sequence: TGTGCCAGCAGTGAGCACGCGGCATCCTATAATTCACCCCTCCACTTT. It encodes CASSEHAASYNSPLHF.

J is TRBJ2-2 and V is TRBV4-3; possibly TRBD2 for D (5 bases). The CDR3 extends over 17 amino acids. V was trimmed by 1 base and J by 4 bases, leaving 16 bases between them. CDR1 is LGHNA and CDR2 is YSLEER in the germline V gene. This CDR3 is CASSQGFLAMITGELFF. The CDR3 nucleotides read TGCGCCAGCAGCCAAGGGTTTCTAGCCATGATCACCGGGGAGCTGTTTTTT.

The V call is TRBV28, the J call TRBJ1-3, with D perhaps matching TRBD1 (6 bases). The CDR3 is 16 residues long. The germline CDR1 and CDR2 sequences are MDHEN and SYDVKM. Trimming removed 5 bases from V and 4 bases from J, with 18 bases in between. CDR3: CASSPGYSRGGNTIYF. Written as DNA, the CDR3 is TGTGCCAGCAGTCCCGGGTATTCTAGGGGGGGAAACACCATATATTTT.

The chain combines TRBV2 with TRBJ1-5, with D hard to call. V was cut by 1 base and J by 1 base, with 8 bases left in between. Per germline, CDR1 SNHLY and CDR2 FYNNEI. The CDR3 sequence is 15 residues long. The CDR3 here is CASSEESGSNQPQHF. CDR3 coding DNA: TGTGCCAGCAGTGAAGAGTCAGGCAGCAATCAGCCCCAGCATTTT.

The chain links TRBV4-1 to TRBJ1-5; D is uncertain. The CDR3 is 13 residues long. The V gene lost 0 bases and the J gene lost 5 bases, with 5 bases spanning the gap. CDR1 is MGHRA and CDR2 is YSYEKL in the germline V gene. In DNA form, the CDR3 reads TGCGCCAGCAGCCAAGATCGCGATCAGCCCCAGCATTTT. Protein sequence: CASSQDRDQPQHF.

CDR3 sequence reads: CASSSQVNTEAFF. CDR3 DNA sequence: TGTGCCAGCAGCTCTCAGGTGAACACTGAAGCTTTCTTT. V gene TRBV7-3 combines with J gene TRBJ1-1; no definite D call. Trimming took off 4 bases at V and 0 bases at J, with 6 bases between the two ends. The CDR3 totals 13 residues. Germline V gene lookup returns CDR1 SGHTA and CDR2 FQGTGA.

This clone came up many times. This chain links TRBV12-5 with TRBJ2-7, with 7 bases aligning to TRBD1. Germline V gene data show CDR1 as LGHNT and CDR2 as FRNRAP. With V trimmed by 6 bases and J by 8 bases, 10 bases remained unmatched. The CDR3 extends over 13 amino acids. In DNA, the CDR3 is TGTGCTAGTGGCTACTCCGGGACAGAAAAGCAGTACTTC. Translated, it gives CASGYSGTEKQYF.

This chain links TRBV9 with TRBJ2-2; the D gene is possibly TRBD2 (5 bases). The length of the CDR3 is 12 residues. Germline-derived CDR1 and CDR2 are SGDLS and YYNGEE. Deletions cut 6 bases from V and 5 bases from J, with 8 bases between. CDR3: CASTRDTGELFF. Written as DNA, the CDR3 is TGTGCCAGCACGAGGGATACCGGGGAGCTGTTTTTT.

This rearrangement joins TRBV9 to TRBJ2-7, with TRBD1 matching over 7 bases. Germline CDR1 and CDR2: SGDLS and YYNGEE. The CDR3 contains 14 residues. V gave up 0 bases and J gave up 5 bases; unmatched junction bases: 5. CDR3 nucleotide sequence: TGTGCCAGCAGCGTAGGACGACAGGGAAACGAGCAGTACTTC. Translating it yields CASSVGRQGNEQYF.

The V and J genes are TRBV2 and TRBJ2-3; maybe TRBD1 (6 bases). Germline V gene sequence: CDR1 SNHLY, CDR2 FYNNEI. V lost 3 bases and J 2 bases, leaving 12 bases between the germline ends. The CDR3 runs 15 residues. In nucleotides, the CDR3 is TGTGCCAGCAGTGAGGGGGCAGGGCCCACAGATACGCAGTATTTT. Amino acids: CASSEGAGPTDTQYF.

The count of this clone is one. The V and J genes are TRBV5-1 and TRBJ1-6, with D perhaps TRBD1 (6 bases). V was trimmed by 2 bases and J by 8 bases, leaving 17 bases between them. This CDR3 is built from 16 residues. Germline loops: CDR1 SGHRS, CDR2 YFSETQ. In nucleotides, the CDR3 is TGCGCCAGCAGCTTACTCTCGGGACAAGAACATTCACCCCTCCACTTT. This encodes CASSLLSGQEHSPLHF.

As concerns this clone: Distinct nucleotide sequences in the sample also encode this CDR3. The V call is TRBV2, the J call TRBJ1-5; 7 bases line up with TRBD1. Germline values: CDR1 SNHLY, CDR2 FYNNEI. This CDR3 has 14 amino acids. V was pared by 6 bases and J by 3 bases, with 5 bases of the junction left unmatched. The CDR3 region is CASSLQGYNQPQHF. The CDR3 nucleotides are TGTGCCAGCAGCCTACAGGGGTACAATCAGCCCCAGCATTTT.